Below, 6 T cell receptor beta chains from the same sample are listed, as sequenced in a study of PD-L1 blockade in urothelial cancer. Only in-frame clones appear in the TCRdb table, and some are missing; sequencing was by immunoSEQ multiplex PCR. The data show 80,000 to 130,000 clones, with 91% seen just once and 0.7% to 0.95% held by the top ten. Sequencing was performed on PBMCs, taken around atezolizumab (anti-PD-L1) treatment. These receptors all stem from a woman of 80 years or more with urothelial cancer.

The chain is built from TRBV21-1 and TRBJ1-5; the table gives TRBD1 as D, unverified against the DNA. TRBV21-1 represents a pseudogene. This CDR3 is 18 amino acids long. The CDR3 loop reads CASSKDPTRFHPDQPQHF. The CDR3 DNA reads TGTGCCAGCAGCAAAGATCCGACACGCTTCCATCCGGATCAGCCCCAGCATTTT.

The chain uses TRBV5-1 and TRBJ2-4; a possible D gene is TRBD1 (5 bases). With 3 bases removed from V and 0 bases from J, the gap between germline ends came to 22 bases. The CDR3 consists of 19 residues. CDR1 is SGHRS, CDR2 YFSETQ, per germline. CDR3 nucleotide sequence: TGCGCCAGCAGCTCGGAAGGGGTCTTCTATTCCTTAGCCAAAAACATTCAGTACTTC. This gives the protein CASSSEGVFYSLAKNIQYF.

The chain recombines TRBV18 with TRBJ2-5; 10 positions agree with TRBD2. The length of the CDR3 is 15 residues. J gave up 5 bases and V 1 base, and 4 bases lay outside the gene matches. Germline V gene sequence: CDR1 KGHSH, CDR2 LQKENI. CDR3 sequence: CASSPLASGSETQYF. As DNA, the CDR3 is TGTGCCAGCTCACCACTGGCTAGCGGGAGTGAGACCCAGTACTTC.

This sequence joins TRBV11-1 and TRBJ2-5, with TRBD2 as a possible D gene (5 bases). Germline CDR1 is SGHAT and CDR2 is FQDESV (reference sequence). The CDR3 extends over 14 amino acids. Trimming pared 4 bases from V and 3 bases from J, leaving 12 bases between. CDR3 sequence (DNA): TGTGCCAGCAGCTCCCCAACTAGGGAAGAGACCCAGTACTTC. It translates to CASSSPTREETQYF.

This chain links TRBV30 with TRBJ2-2; 8 nucleotides agree with TRBD1. The CDR3 consists of 14 residues. Unmatched junction bases numbered 9, after V lost 4 bases and J lost 8 bases. CDR1 GTSNPN and CDR2 SVGIG come from the germline V gene (reference sequence). This CDR3 reads CAWIVRTGYGELFF. The CDR3 DNA sequence: TGTGCCTGGATTGTACGGACAGGGTATGGGGAGCTGTTTTTT.

This chain joins TRBV28 and TRBJ1-2; 7 nucleotides agree with TRBD1. The CDR3 totals 13 residues. The germline V gene encodes CDR1 MDHEN and CDR2 SYDVKM. V gave up 4 bases and J gave up 9 bases; unmatched junction bases: 8. CDR3 sequence: CASSSGQSMSYTF. DNA of the CDR3: TGTGCCAGCAGTTCGGGACAGTCTATGAGCTACACCTTC.